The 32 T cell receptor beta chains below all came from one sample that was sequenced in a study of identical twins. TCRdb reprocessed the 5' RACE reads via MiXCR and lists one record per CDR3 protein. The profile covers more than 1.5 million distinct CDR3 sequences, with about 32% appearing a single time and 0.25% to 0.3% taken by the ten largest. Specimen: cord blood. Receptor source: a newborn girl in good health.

This CDR3 reads CASSLGRGFGGYTF. CDR3 coding DNA: TGCGCCAGCAGCTTGGGCAGGGGGTTCGGTGGCTACACCTTC. The J gene is TRBJ1-2, the V gene TRBV5-1; 7 bases are shared with TRBD1. V trimming: 0 bases; J trimming: 7 bases; junction bases outside the gene matches: 6. The CDR3 runs 14 residues. Germline CDR1 is SGHRS and CDR2 is YFSETQ.

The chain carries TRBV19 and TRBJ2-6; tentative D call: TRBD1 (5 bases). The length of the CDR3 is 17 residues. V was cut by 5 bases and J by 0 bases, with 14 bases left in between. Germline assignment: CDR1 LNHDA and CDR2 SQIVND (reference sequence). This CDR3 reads CASSSDRGVSGANVLTF. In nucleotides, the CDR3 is TGTGCCAGTAGTTCTGACAGAGGTGTCTCTGGGGCCAACGTCCTGACTTTC.

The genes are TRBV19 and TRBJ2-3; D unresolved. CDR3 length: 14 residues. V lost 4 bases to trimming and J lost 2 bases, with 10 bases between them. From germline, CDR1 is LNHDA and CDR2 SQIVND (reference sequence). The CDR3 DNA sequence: TGTGCCAGTAGTACGGGCAGACCCACAGATACGCAGTATTTT. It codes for CASSTGRPTDTQYF.

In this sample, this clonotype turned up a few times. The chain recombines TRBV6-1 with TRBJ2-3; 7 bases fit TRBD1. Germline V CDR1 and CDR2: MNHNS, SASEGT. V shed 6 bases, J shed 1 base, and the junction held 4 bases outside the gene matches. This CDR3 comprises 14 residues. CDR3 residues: CASRNRGGTDTQYF. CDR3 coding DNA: TGTGCCAGCAGGAACAGGGGTGGCACAGATACGCAGTATTTT.

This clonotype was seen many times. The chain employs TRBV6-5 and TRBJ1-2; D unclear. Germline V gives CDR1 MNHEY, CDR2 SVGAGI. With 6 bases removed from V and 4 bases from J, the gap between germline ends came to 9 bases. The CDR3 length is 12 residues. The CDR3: CASSTPPYGYTF. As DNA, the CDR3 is TGTGCCAGCAGCACACCTCCCTATGGCTACACCTTC.

CDR3 amino acids: CASSQEDYYGYTF. CDR3 bases: TGTGCCAGCAGCCAAGAGGATTACTATGGCTACACCTTC. The chain combines TRBV4-2 with TRBJ1-2, with unresolved D. Per germline, CDR1 LGHNA and CDR2 YNFKEQ. The CDR3 length is 13 residues. Trimming removed 0 bases from V and 3 bases from J, with 5 bases in between.

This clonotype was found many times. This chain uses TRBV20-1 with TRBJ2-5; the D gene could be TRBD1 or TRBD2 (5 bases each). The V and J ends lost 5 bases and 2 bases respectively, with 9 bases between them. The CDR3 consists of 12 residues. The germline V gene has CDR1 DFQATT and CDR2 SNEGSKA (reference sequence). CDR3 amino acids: CSAGWGQETQYF. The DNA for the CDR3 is TGCAGTGCTGGGTGGGGGCAAGAGACCCAGTACTTC.

DNA for the CDR3: TGTGCCAGCAGCCAAGAGTACAGCTTCACAGATACGCAGTATTTT. Amino acids: CASSQEYSFTDTQYF. V usage is TRBV3-1 and J usage is TRBJ2-3; D not certain. This CDR3 spans 15 amino acids. Deletions cut 0 bases from V and 2 bases from J, with 9 bases between. Germline V gene sequence: CDR1 LGHDT, CDR2 YNNKEL (reference sequence).

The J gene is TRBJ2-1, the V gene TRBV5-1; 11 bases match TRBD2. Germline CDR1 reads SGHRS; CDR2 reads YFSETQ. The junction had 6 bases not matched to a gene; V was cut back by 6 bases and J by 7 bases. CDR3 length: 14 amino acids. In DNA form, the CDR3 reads TGCGCCAGCACCCTTAGCGGGGGGGCAAATGAGCAGTTCTTC. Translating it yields CASTLSGGANEQFF.

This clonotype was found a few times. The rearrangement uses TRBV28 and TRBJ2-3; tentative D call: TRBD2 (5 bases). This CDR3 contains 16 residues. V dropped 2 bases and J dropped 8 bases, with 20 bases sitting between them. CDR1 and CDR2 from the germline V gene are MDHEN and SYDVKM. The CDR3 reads CASSLVRGAAVLTQYF. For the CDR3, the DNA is TGTGCCAGCAGTTTAGTCCGGGGTGCAGCCGTTCTTACGCAGTATTTT. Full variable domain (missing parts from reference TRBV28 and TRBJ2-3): DVKVTQSSRYLVKRTGEKVFLECVQDMDHENMFWYRQDPGLGLRLIYFSYDVKMKEKGDIPEGYSVSREKKERFSLILESASTNQTSMYLCASSLVRGAAVLTQYFGPGTRLTVL.

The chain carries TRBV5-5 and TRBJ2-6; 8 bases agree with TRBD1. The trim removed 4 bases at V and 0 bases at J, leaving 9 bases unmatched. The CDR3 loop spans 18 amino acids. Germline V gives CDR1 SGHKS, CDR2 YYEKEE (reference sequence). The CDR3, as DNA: TGTGCCAGCAGCCGTTCGACAGGGGCCCCCTCTGGGGCCAACGTCCTGACTTTC. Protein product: CASSRSTGAPSGANVLTF.

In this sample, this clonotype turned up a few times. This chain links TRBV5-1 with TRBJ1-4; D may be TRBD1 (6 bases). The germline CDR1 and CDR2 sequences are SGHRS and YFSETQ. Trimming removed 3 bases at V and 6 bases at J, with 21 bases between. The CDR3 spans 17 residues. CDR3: CASSSGTGARLDEKLFF. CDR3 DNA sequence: TGCGCCAGCAGCTCGGGGACGGGGGCGCGGTTGGATGAAAAACTGTTTTTT.

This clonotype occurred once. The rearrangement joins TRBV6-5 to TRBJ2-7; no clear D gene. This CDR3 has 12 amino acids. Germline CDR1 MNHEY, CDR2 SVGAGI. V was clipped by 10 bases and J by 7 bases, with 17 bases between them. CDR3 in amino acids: CATPDRYNEQYF. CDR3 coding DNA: TGTGCCACACCCGACCGATACAATGAGCAGTACTTC.

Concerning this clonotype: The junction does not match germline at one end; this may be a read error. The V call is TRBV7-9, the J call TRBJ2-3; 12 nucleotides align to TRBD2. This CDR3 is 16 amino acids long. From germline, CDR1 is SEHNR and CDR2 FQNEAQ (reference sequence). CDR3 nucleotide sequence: TGTGCCAGCAGCCGACTAGCGGGGGAAAACACAGGTACGCAGTATTTT. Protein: CASSRLAGENTGTQYF. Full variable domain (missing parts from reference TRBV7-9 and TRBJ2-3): DTGVSQNPRHKITKRGQNVTFRCDPISEHNRLYWYRQTLGQGPEFLTYFQNEAQLEKSRLLSDRFSAERPKGSFSTLEIQRTEQGDSAMYLCASSRLAGENTGTQYFGPGTRLTVL.

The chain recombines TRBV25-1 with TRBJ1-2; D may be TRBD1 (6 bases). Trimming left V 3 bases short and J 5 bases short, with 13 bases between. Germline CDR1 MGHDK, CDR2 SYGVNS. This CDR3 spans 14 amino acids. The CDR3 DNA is TGTGCCAGCAGTGAGTTGGCGGACAGATATGGCTACACCTTC. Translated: CASSELADRYGYTF.

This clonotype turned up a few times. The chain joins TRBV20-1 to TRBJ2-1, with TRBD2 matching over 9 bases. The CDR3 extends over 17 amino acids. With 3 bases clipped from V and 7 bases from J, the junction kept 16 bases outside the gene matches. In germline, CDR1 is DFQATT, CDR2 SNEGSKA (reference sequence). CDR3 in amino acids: CSARTHNRGTSSNEQFF. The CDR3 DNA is TGCAGTGCTAGGACCCATAATCGGGGGACTAGCTCGAATGAGCAGTTCTTC.

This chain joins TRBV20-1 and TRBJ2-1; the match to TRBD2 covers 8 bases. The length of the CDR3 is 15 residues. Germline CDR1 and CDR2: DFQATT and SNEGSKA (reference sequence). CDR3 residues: CSADPAGLAYNEQFF. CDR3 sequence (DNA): TGCAGCGCCGACCCCGCTGGACTAGCTTACAATGAGCAGTTCTTC.

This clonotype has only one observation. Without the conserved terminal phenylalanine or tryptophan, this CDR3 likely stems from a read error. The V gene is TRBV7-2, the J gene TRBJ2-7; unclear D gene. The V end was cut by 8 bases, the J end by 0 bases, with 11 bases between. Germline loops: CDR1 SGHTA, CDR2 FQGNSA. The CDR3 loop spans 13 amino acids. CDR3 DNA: TGTGCCAGCTGTCGTCTTAGCTCCTACGAGCAGTACTCC. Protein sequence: CASCRLSSYEQYS.

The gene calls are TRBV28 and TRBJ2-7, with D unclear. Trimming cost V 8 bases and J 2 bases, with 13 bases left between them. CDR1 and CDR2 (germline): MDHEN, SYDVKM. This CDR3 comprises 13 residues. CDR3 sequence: CASAAPETYEQYF. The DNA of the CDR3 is TGTGCCAGCGCAGCACCGGAAACCTACGAGCAGTACTTC.

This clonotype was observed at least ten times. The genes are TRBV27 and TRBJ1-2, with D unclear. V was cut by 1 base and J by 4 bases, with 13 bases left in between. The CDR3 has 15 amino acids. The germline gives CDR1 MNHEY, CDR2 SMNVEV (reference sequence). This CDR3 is CASSLFLGDSYGYTF. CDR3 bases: TGTGCCAGCAGTTTATTCCTAGGAGATAGCTATGGCTACACCTTC.

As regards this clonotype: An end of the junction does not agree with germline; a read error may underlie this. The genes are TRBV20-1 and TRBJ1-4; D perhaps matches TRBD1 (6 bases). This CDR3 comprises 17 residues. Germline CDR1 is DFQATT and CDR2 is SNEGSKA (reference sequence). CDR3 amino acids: CSARMGPPGAVNEELFF. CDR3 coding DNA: TGCAGTGCTAGAATGGGGCCCCCAGGGGCCGTGAATGAAGAACTGTTTTTT.

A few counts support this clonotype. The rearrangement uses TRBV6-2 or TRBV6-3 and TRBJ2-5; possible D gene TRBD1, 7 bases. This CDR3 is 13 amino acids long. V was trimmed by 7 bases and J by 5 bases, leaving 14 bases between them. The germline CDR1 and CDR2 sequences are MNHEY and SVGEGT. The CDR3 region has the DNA TGTGCCAGCATCCAACAGGGGAGGGAGACCCAGTACTTC. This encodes CASIQQGRETQYF.

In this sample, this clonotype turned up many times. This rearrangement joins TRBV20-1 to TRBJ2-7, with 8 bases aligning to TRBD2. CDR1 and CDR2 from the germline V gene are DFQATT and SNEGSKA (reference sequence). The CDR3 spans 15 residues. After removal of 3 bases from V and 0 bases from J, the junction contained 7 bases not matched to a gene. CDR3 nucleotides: TGCAGTGCTAGCGGCGGGGGGACCTACTCCTACGAGCAGTACTTC. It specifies CSASGGGTYSYEQYF.

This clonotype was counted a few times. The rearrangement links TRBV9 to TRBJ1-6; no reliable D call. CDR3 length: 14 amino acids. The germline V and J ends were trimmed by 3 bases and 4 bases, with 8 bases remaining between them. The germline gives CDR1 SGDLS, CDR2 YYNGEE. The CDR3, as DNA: TGTGCCAGCAGCGCCCTGACTTATAATTCACCCCTCCACTTT. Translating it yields CASSALTYNSPLHF. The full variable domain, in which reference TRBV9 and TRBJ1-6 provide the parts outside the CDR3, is DSGVTQTPKHLITATGQRVTLRCSPRSGDLSVYWYQQSLDQGLQFLIQYYNGEERAKGNILERFSAQQFPDLHSELNLSSLELGDSALYFCASSALTYNSPLHFGNGTRLTVT.

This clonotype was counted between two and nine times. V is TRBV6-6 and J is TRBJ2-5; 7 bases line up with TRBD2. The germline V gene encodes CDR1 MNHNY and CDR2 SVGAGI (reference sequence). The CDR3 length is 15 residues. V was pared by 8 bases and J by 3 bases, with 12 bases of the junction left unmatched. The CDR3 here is CASWGSRSGEETQYF. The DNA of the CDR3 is TGTGCCAGCTGGGGTAGTAGGAGCGGGGAAGAGACCCAGTACTTC.

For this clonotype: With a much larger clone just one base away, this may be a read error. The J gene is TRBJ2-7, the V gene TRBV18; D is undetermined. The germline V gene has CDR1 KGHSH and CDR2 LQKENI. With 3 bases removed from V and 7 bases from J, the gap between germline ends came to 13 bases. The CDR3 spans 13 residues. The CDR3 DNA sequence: TGTGCCAGCTCACCCAGTCCGGCCAATGAGCAGTACTTC. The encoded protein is CASSPSPANEQYF.

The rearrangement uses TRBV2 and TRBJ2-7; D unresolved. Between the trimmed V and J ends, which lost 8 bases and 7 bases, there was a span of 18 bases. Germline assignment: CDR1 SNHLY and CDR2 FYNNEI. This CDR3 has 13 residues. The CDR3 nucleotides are TGTGCCAGCCGTCAGACCTATTCTGGGGAGCAGTACTTC. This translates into CASRQTYSGEQYF.

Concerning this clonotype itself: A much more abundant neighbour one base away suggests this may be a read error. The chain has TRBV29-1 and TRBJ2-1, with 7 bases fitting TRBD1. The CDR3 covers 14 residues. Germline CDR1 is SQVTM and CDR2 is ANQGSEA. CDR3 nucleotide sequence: TGCAGCATTGATTCGGGACAGATCTACAATGAGCAGTTCTTC. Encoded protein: CSIDSGQIYNEQFF.

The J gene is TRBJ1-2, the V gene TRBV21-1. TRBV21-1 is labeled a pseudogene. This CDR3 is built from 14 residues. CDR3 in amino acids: CASSNTGTSYGYTF. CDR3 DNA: TGTGCCAGCAGCAACACGGGGACCTCCTATGGCTACACCTTC.

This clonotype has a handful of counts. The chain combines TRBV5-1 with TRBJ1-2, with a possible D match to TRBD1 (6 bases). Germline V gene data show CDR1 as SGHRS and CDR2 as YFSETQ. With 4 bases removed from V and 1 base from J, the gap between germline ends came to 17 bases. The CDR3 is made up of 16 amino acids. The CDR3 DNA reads TGCGCCAGCAGCCCCACAACGGGACACCTTAACTATGGCTACACCTTC. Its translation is CASSPTTGHLNYGYTF.

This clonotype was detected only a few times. In DNA, the CDR3 is TGTGCCAGCACCCTTTTCCGACAGGTCCAAAATCAGCCCCAGCATTTT. It yields the protein CASTLFRQVQNQPQHF. The rearrangement uses TRBV28 and TRBJ1-5, with a weak D call TRBD1 (6 bases). V lost 7 bases and J lost 4, with 20 bases in between. CDR3 length: 16 residues. Germline values: CDR1 MDHEN, CDR2 SYDVKM.

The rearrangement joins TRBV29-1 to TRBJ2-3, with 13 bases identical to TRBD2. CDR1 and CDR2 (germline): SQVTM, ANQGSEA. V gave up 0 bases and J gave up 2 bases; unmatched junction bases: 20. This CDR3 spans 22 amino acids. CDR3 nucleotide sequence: TGCAGCGTTGAAGAAGGTCCAACTCGGACTAGCGGGAGAATTAGGTCCACAGATACGCAGTATTTT. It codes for CSVEEGPTRTSGRIRSTDTQYF.